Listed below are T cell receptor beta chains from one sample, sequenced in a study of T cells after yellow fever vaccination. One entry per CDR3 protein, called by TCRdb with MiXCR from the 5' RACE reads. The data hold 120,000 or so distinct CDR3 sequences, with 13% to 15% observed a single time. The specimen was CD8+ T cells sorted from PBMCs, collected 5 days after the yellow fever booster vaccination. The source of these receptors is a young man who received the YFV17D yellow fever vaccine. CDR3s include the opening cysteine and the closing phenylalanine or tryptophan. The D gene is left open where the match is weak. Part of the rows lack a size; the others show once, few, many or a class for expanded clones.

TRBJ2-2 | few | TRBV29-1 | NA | TGCAGCGTTCGGTGGCAGTCGAACACCGGGGAGCTGTTTTTT | CSVRWQSNTGELFF
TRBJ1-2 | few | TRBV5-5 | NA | TGTGCCAGCAGCGGGAACTGGGGGCACGGCTATGGCTACACCTTC | CASSGNWGHGYGYTF
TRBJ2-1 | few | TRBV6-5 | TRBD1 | TGTGCCAGCTCTCGGACAGGGGGGGACAATGAGCAGTTCTTC | CASSRTGGDNEQFF
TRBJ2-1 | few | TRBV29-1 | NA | TGCAGCGTTAGGGGTCGCAATGAGCAGTTCTTC | CSVRGRNEQFF
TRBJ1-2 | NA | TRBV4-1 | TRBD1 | TGCGCCAGCAGCCAAGAGGCAGGGGGTTCTAACTATGGCTACACCTTC | CASSQEAGGSNYGYTF
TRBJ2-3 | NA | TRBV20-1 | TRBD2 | TGCAGTGCTGACGGCGGGAGTGGGGTGGCCTCAGATACGCAGTATTTT | CSADGGSGVASDTQYF
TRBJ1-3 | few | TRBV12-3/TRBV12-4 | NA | TGTGCCAGCAGGACCTCAGGGAAGCACTCTGGAAACACCATATATTTT | CASRTSGKHSGNTIYF
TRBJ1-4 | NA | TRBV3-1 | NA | TGTGCCAGCAGCCTCCCGGGGGGGGGTGAAAAACTGTTTTTT | CASSLPGGGEKLFF
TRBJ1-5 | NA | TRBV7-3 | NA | TGTGCCAGCAGCCAAGACATAGGGCAGCCCCAGCATTTT | CASSQDIGQPQHF
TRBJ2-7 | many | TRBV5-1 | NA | TGCGCCAGCAGCTTTACAAATCCGGCCTACGAGCAGTACTTC | CASSFTNPAYEQYF
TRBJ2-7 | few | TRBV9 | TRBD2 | TGTGCCAGCAGCGAAAGCGGGGGACACGAGCAGTACTTC | CASSESGGHEQYF
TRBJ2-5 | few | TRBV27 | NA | TGTGCCAGCAGTTTATGGTCGGGGGGCCCCGGAGAGACCCAGTACTTC | CASSLWSGGPGETQYF
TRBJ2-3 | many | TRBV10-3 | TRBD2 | TGTGCCATCAAGGCTAGCGGGGGATGGAGCACAGATACGCAGTATTTT | CAIKASGGWSTDTQYF
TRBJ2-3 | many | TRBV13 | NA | TGTGCCAGCAGCCCCGGACTGGACCATCGCACAGATACGCAGTATTTT | CASSPGLDHRTDTQYF
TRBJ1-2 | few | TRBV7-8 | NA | TGTGCCAGCAGCTTGGAGTCCGCGAGGACGGGTAAACGGCATGGCTACACCTTC | CASSLESARTGKRHGYTF
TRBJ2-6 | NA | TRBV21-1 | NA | TGTGCCAGCAGCTGGGGGTGCTCTGGGGCCAACGTCCTGACTTTC | CASSWGCSGANVLTF
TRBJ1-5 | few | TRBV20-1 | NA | TGCAGTGCTAGAGGGACAGATCAGAGGTATCAGCCCCAGCATTTT | CSARGTDQRYQPQHF
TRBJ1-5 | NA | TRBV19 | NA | TGTGCCAGTAAAACTCAGGGTCAGCCCCAGCATTTT | CASKTQGQPQHF
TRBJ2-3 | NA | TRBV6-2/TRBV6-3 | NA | TGTGCCAGCAGTTACTGGGGACGGACCACAGATACGCAGTATTTT | CASSYWGRTTDTQYF
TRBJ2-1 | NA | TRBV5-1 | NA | TGCGCCAGCAGCTCGGACTCTCGCGAGCAGTTCTTC | CASSSDSREQFF
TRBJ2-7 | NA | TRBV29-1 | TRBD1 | TGCAGCGTTGAAGTTTCCCGGGACAGGGGCCACGAGCAGTACTTC | CSVEVSRDRGHEQYF
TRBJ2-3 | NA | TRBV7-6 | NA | TGTGCCAGCAGCTTAGCCGGACTGGGGATCACAGATACGCAGTATTTT | CASSLAGLGITDTQYF
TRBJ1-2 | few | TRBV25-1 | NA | TGTGCCAGCAGTGATTCGAACTATGGCTACACCTTC | CASSDSNYGYTF
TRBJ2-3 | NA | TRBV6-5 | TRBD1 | TGTGCCAGCACCAACGGTTGGGGGACAGGACATACAGATACGCAGTATTTT | CASTNGWGTGHTDTQYF
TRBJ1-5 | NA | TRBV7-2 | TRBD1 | TGTGCCAGCAGCTTAGCGGACAGGGTCAGGGGCAATCAGCCCCAGCATTTT | CASSLADRVRGNQPQHF
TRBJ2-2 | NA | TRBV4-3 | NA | TGCGCCAGCAGCCAACATTCTGGGACGGAGTACGGGGAGCTGTTTTTT | CASSQHSGTEYGELFF
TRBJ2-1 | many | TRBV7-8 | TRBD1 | TGTGCCAGCAGCCCCCCCCCCGGTGTCGACAGGGGGTGGAATGAGCAGTTCTTC | CASSPPPGVDRGWNEQFF
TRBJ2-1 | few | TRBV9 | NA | TGTGCCAGCAGCGCAGGGGAGGGCGGATACAATGAGCAGTTCTTC | CASSAGEGGYNEQFF
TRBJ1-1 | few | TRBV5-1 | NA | TGCGCCAGCAGCTTGGGCCAGGGGTTGATTCTTGGCACTGAAGCTTTCTTT | CASSLGQGLILGTEAFF
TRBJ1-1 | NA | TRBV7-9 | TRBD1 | TGTGCCAGCAGCACTTGGGACAGGAAGGACACTGAAGCTTTCTTT | CASSTWDRKDTEAFF
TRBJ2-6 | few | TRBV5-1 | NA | TGCGCCAGCAGCTTCCCTTACTCTGGGGCCAACGTCCTGACTTTC | CASSFPYSGANVLTF
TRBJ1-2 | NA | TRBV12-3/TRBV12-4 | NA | TGTGCCAGCAGCCCTCCGGGGGGAAATGGCTACACCTTC | CASSPPGGNGYTF
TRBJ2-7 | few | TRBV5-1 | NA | TGCGCCAGCAGCTTGGGGGCAGTCCCCGGGGCCACCTACGAGCAGTACTTC | CASSLGAVPGATYEQYF
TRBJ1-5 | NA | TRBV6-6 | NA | TGTGCCAGCAGTTACCCAGGGGCTCAGCCCCAGCATTTT | CASSYPGAQPQHF
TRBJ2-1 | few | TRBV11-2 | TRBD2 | TGTGCCAGCAGCTTTGGCCGGCTAGCGGGGGTTCGAGAGCAGTTCTTC | CASSFGRLAGVREQFF
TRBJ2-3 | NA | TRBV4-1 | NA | TGCGCCAGCAGCCAACCAGCTGGGACGGAAATTAGCACAGATACGCAGTATTTT | CASSQPAGTEISTDTQYF
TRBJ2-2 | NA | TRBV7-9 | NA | TGTGCCAGCAGCTTGCGGACACAGAACACCGGGGAGCTGTTTTTT | CASSLRTQNTGELFF
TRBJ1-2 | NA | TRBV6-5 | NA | TGTGCCAGCAGTTACGGGCAGTCCTTCTATGGCTACACCTTC | CASSYGQSFYGYTF
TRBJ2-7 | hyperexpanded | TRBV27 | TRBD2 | TGTGCCAGCAGCCAATGGGGGGGTACGCCCTACGAGCAGTACTTC | CASSQWGGTPYEQYF
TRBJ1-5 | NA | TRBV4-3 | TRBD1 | TGCGCCAGCAGCCGTGACAGGGGTCAGCCCCAGCATTTT | CASSRDRGQPQHF